The 8 T cell receptor beta chains below all came from one sample that was sequenced in a study of regulatory T cells in long-lasting Graves disease. Time point in this sample: newly diagnosed GD, antithyroid drugs for less than 3 months. The authors made the TCR library using RNA they extracted from PBMCs. Both iRepertoire HTBI primers and Arm-PCR of CDR3 regions were used to build the TCR beta libraries. TCRdb called the multiplex PCR reads again in MiXCR, with one record for every CDR3 protein. This sample carries a few hundred thousand distinct CDR3 sequences, approximately 12% of them seen once, and the ten largest clones take roughly a tenth. The sample was also linked to a second study, of T cells in Graves' hyperthyroidism and ophthalmopathy.

The material was peripheral blood mononuclear cells (PBMCs), obtained at new diagnosis, from a patient treated with antithyroid drugs. Source of these receptors: a man in his thirties or forties with Graves disease.

This clonotype has a count of ten or more. The chain employs TRBV29-1 and TRBJ1-1; D is perhaps TRBD1 (5 bases). This CDR3 is built from 11 residues. Germline-derived CDR1 and CDR2 are SQVTM and ANQGSEA. The germline V and J ends were trimmed by 5 bases and 7 bases, with 11 bases remaining between them. The CDR3 loop is CSVPDSLEAFF. In nucleotides, the CDR3 is TGCAGCGTTCCTGACAGCCTTGAAGCTTTCTTT.

This clonotype was detected many times. The chain has TRBV5-1 and TRBJ2-7; D tentatively reads TRBD1 or TRBD2 (5 bases each). The germline gives CDR1 SGHRS, CDR2 YFSETQ. The V and J ends lost 9 bases and 1 base respectively, with 14 bases between them. The CDR3 totals 13 residues. The CDR3 region is CATNREGSYEQYF. For the CDR3, the DNA is TGCGCCACCAACCGCGAGGGGTCCTACGAGCAGTACTTC.

CDR3: CASSMDPRFEAFF. The DNA of the CDR3 is TGTGCCAGTAGTATGGACCCCAGGTTTGAAGCTTTCTTT. The rearrangement links TRBV19 to TRBJ1-1; no definite D call. The CDR3 is made up of 13 amino acids. V gave up 3 bases and J gave up 7 bases, with 12 bases separating them. Germline V gives CDR1 LNHDA, CDR2 SQIVND (reference sequence).

In its sample, this clonotype was seen many times. The chain couples TRBV7-9 to TRBJ2-7, with a tentative D call TRBD1 (5 bases). Looked up from germline, CDR1 is SEHNR and CDR2 is FQNEAQ (reference sequence). This CDR3 has 14 residues. V was pared by 5 bases and J by 2 bases, with 13 bases between. The CDR3 protein is CASSPGHPPYEQYF. The CDR3 DNA follows: TGTGCCAGCAGCCCCGGACACCCACCCTACGAGCAGTACTTC.

At least ten counts were recorded for this clonotype. The chain combines TRBV12-3 or TRBV12-4 with TRBJ2-3, with D hard to call. Trimming removed 4 bases from V and 4 bases from J, with 21 bases in between. The CDR3 loop spans 17 amino acids. The CDR3 DNA reads as TGTGCCAGCAGTTCTACGACAACCCTAGATGGGCCAGATACGCAGTATTTT. Translating it yields CASSSTTTLDGPDTQYF.

A few counts support this clonotype. The chain uses TRBV5-1 and TRBJ2-7, with D possibly matching TRBD2 (5 bases). The CDR3 sequence is 14 residues long. Germline assignment: CDR1 SGHRS and CDR2 YFSETQ. V was clipped by 2 bases and J by 0 bases, with 9 bases between them. The CDR3 here is CASSFERSSYEQYF. CDR3 nucleotides: TGCGCCAGCAGCTTTGAGCGGAGCTCCTACGAGCAGTACTTC.

This clonotype was counted a single time. J is TRBJ2-3 and V is TRBV2; 14 bases are a match to TRBD2. This CDR3 spans 15 amino acids. Per the germline V gene, CDR1 is SNHLY and CDR2 is FYNNEI. Germline trimming cut 7 bases from V and 4 bases from J; bases unmatched to any gene: 4. CDR3 in amino acids: CASMGTSGSSDTQYF. CDR3 in DNA: TGTGCCAGCATGGGGACTAGCGGGAGTTCAGATACGCAGTATTTT. The complete variable domain, with remaining parts taken from reference TRBV2 and TRBJ2-3, reads EPEVTQTPSHQVTQMGQEVILRCVPISNHLYFYWYRQILGQKVEFLVSFYNNEISEKSEIFDDQFSVERPDGSNFTLKIRSTKLEDSAMYFCASMGTSGSSDTQYFGPGTRLTVL.

This clonotype occurred many times. The chain links TRBV28 to TRBJ2-7; 11 nucleotides align to TRBD2. Per the germline V gene, CDR1 is MDHEN and CDR2 is SYDVKM. Trimming at V came to 5 bases and at J to 0 bases, leaving 9 bases not matched to a gene. The CDR3 consists of 17 residues. This chain's CDR3 is CASSPGTSGASSYEQYF. In DNA, the CDR3 is TGTGCCAGCAGTCCGGGGACTAGCGGAGCATCCTCCTACGAGCAGTACTTC.